The 17 T cell receptor beta chains presented below share a single source sample, sequenced in a study of a mutant IDH1 vaccine in newly diagnosed glioma. This sample's time point: week 5, during vaccination. What each vaccine dose contained was 300 ug of mutant IDH1 20-mer peptide, accompanied by topical imiquimod. This table comes from immunoSEQ multiplex PCR, and its TCRdb copy is limited to in-frame clones, with some not included. The data hold almost 30,000 clones, with 87% observed a single time. These TCRs' antigens remain unknown. Sequences were derived from peripheral blood mononuclear cells (PBMCs), sampled from a glioma patient whose treatment included an IDH1 peptide vaccine. The origin of the receptors is a middle-aged woman with glioma. Some clones in this sample may be carry-over from other donors' samples.

The chain links TRBV28 to TRBJ1-5; D remains unclear. V was cut by 1 base and J by 11 bases, with 9 bases left in between. There are 12 residues in the CDR3. In germline, CDR1 is MDHEN, CDR2 SYDVKM. The CDR3 nucleotides are TGTGCCAGCAGTTTATCCGTTTGGGCCCAGCATTTT. It is translated as CASSLSVWAQHF.

Here the CDR3 DNA reads TGTGCCACCTCAGGGGGAGGGAACACCGGGGAGCTGTTTTTT. Translated, it gives CATSGGGNTGELFF. This sequence joins TRBV7-2 and TRBJ2-2, with D perhaps TRBD1 (7 bases). The CDR3 covers 14 residues. The germline V gene has CDR1 SGHTA and CDR2 FQGNSA. Trimming removed 10 bases from V and 1 base from J, with 13 bases in between.

The genes are TRBV5-1 and TRBJ1-3; a weak D match, TRBD1 (5 bases). From germline, CDR1 is SGHRS and CDR2 YFSETQ. Between the trimmed V and J ends, which lost 4 bases and 0 bases, there was a span of 17 bases. The CDR3 covers 17 residues. CDR3 in DNA: TGCGCCAGCAGCGGGGCCGCCAGGAGTGACTCTGGAAACACCATATATTTT. This translates into CASSGAARSDSGNTIYF.

Only a few counts were recorded for this clone. The chain joins TRBV11-2 to TRBJ2-4; no firm D call. This CDR3 is 13 amino acids long. Germline CDR1 reads SGHAT; CDR2 reads FQNNGV. With 4 bases removed from V and 0 bases from J, the gap between germline ends came to 4 bases. Written as DNA, the CDR3 is TGTGCCAGCAGCTCCTTAGCCAAAAACATTCAGTACTTC. Translated, it gives CASSSLAKNIQYF.

The chain combines TRBV9 with TRBJ2-3; the D call may be TRBD1 or TRBD2 (6 bases each). This CDR3 spans 16 amino acids. Germline V gene data show CDR1 as SGDLS and CDR2 as YYNGEE. Trimming took 0 bases from V and 3 from J, leaving 14 bases between them. In DNA form, the CDR3 reads TGTGCCAGCAGCGTAGTAGGGGGGCGTAGTACAGATACGCAGTATTTT. Translated: CASSVVGGRSTDTQYF.

J is TRBJ2-7 and V is TRBV21-1; the table's D call, TRBD2, has no DNA check behind it. TRBV21-1 is reported as a pseudogene. The CDR3 runs to 15 residues. CDR3 bases: TGTGCCAGCAGCAAAGGATGGGACTTCACCTACGAGCAGTACTTC. Translated: CASSKGWDFTYEQYF.

This rearrangement joins TRBV5-1 to TRBJ2-2, with D tentatively TRBD1 (6 bases). The CDR3 is 14 amino acids. Looked up from germline, CDR1 is SGHRS and CDR2 is YFSETQ. Trimming took 10 bases from V and 7 from J, leaving 20 bases between them. In DNA form, the CDR3 reads TGCGCCGGACGGCCACAGGGAGTACACGGGGAGCTGTTTTTT. Translating gives CAGRPQGVHGELFF.

This sequence joins TRBV5-1 and TRBJ2-1, with 10 bases lining up with TRBD2. Germline V gives CDR1 SGHRS, CDR2 YFSETQ. V shed 0 bases and J 9 bases; nucleotides not matched to a gene: 9. CDR3 length: 16 amino acids. CDR3 amino acids: CASSLALSSGRAEQFF. Written as DNA, the CDR3 is TGCGCCAGCAGCTTGGCCCTTTCTAGCGGGAGAGCTGAGCAGTTCTTC.

This clone was seen only a few times. The chain uses TRBV7-9 and TRBJ1-1; 9 positions match TRBD1. V shed 6 bases and J 0 bases; nucleotides not matched to a gene: 8. The CDR3 consists of 16 residues. CDR1 SEHNR and CDR2 FQNEAQ come from the germline V gene (reference sequence). Here the CDR3 reads CASRPKGQGMNTEAFF. CDR3 nucleotides: TGTGCCAGCAGACCCAAAGGACAGGGGATGAACACTGAAGCTTTCTTT.

This chain connects TRBV10-3 to TRBJ2-7, with D perhaps given as TRBD1 or TRBD2 (5 bases each). CDR1 and CDR2 (germline): ENHRY, SYGVKD. The CDR3 totals 16 residues. The V gene lost 7 bases and the J gene lost 0 bases, with 19 bases spanning the gap. The chain's CDR3 is CAITTNGAGSSYEQYF. The CDR3, as DNA: TGTGCCATCACCACAAATGGGGCAGGGAGCTCCTACGAGCAGTACTTC.

V and J are TRBV27 and TRBJ2-3, with a tentative D call TRBD2 (6 bases). From germline, CDR1 is MNHEY and CDR2 SMNVEV (reference sequence). The CDR3 totals 16 residues. V gave up 5 bases and J gave up 1 base, with 16 bases separating them. The CDR3 region is CASSPSAGPRTDTQYF. In DNA, the CDR3 is TGTGCCAGCAGTCCCTCAGCGGGTCCCCGCACAGATACGCAGTATTTT.

This clone was observed a handful of times. The rearrangement joins TRBV2 to TRBJ2-1; D gene uncertain. V was clipped by 2 bases and J by 4 bases, with 9 bases between them. The germline CDR1 and CDR2 sequences are SNHLY and FYNNEI. This CDR3 is built from 14 residues. CDR3 in amino acids: CASSELGSYNEQFF. The DNA for the CDR3 is TGTGCCAGCAGTGAACTGGGGTCGTACAATGAGCAGTTCTTC.

This sequence joins TRBV9 and TRBJ2-7; perhaps TRBD1 as D (6 bases). Germline CDR1 is SGDLS and CDR2 is YYNGEE. Trimming cost V 0 bases and J 2 bases, with 9 bases left between them. CDR3 size: 14 residues. The CDR3 sequence is CASSVETGTYEQYF. In DNA form, the CDR3 reads TGTGCCAGCAGCGTAGAAACAGGGACCTACGAGCAGTACTTC.

The chain uses TRBV19 and TRBJ2-5; no reliable D call. Germline CDR1 reads LNHDA; CDR2 reads SQIVND (reference sequence). Trimming stripped 4 bases from V and 1 base from J, with 7 bases between. This CDR3 region has 13 residues. CDR3 sequence (DNA): TGTGCCAGTAGTAACACAGTCCAAGAGACCCAGTACTTC. It yields the protein CASSNTVQETQYF.

This sequence joins TRBV9 and TRBJ2-1; 7 nucleotides line up with TRBD1. There are 15 residues in the CDR3. The germline gives CDR1 SGDLS, CDR2 YYNGEE. Losses at the gene ends were 2 bases for V and 2 bases for J; bases not matched to a gene: 4. The CDR3 spells CASSVRGQPYNEQFF. The CDR3 DNA reads TGTGCCAGCAGCGTTCGGGGACAGCCCTACAATGAGCAGTTCTTC.

The chain has TRBV2 and TRBJ2-2; 7 bases line up with TRBD1. V was pared by 6 bases and J by 5 bases, with 3 bases of the junction left unmatched. The germline V gene has CDR1 SNHLY and CDR2 FYNNEI. The CDR3 runs to 13 residues. This chain's CDR3 is CASREQGTGELFF. The DNA of the CDR3 is TGTGCCAGCAGGGAACAGGGGACCGGGGAGCTGTTTTTT.

The chain carries TRBV7-4 and TRBJ2-5; 8 bases fit TRBD1. CDR1 is SGHVT and CDR2 is SQSDAQ in the germline V gene. CDR3 length equals 17 residues. As DNA, the CDR3 is TGTGGCCGAACAGGGGGTTCACGGGGTTCGACTCAAGAGACCCAGTACTTC. Translated: CGRTGGSRGSTQETQYF.